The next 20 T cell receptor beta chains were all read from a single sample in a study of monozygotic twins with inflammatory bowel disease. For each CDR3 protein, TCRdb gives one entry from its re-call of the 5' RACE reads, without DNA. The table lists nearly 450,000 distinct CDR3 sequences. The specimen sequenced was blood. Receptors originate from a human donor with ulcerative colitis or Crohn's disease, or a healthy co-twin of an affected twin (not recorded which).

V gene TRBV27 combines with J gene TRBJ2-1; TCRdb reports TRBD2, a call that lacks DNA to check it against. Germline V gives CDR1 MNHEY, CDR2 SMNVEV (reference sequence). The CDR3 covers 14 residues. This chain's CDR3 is CASSGASGYNEQFF.

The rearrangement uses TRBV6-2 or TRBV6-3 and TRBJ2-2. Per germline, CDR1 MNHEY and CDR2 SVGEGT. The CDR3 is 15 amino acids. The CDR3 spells CASSSQTSNTGELFF.

CDR3 sequence: CASGGGPLIGEQFF. This chain joins TRBV5-1 and TRBJ2-1; the TCRdb call, TRBD1, lacks DNA for checking. Germline-derived CDR1 and CDR2 are SGHRS and YFSETQ. The CDR3 covers 14 residues.

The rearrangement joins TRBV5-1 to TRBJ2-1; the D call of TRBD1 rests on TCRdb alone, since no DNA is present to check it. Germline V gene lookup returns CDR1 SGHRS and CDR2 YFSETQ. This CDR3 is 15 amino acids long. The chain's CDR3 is CASSLGSAPYNEQFF.

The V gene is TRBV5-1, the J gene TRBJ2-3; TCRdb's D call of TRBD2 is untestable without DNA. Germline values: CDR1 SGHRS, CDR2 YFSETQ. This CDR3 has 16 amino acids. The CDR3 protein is CASSLEREALTDTQYF. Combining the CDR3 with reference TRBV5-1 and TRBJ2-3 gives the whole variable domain KAGVTQTPRYLIKTRGQQVTLSCSPISGHRSVSWYQQTPGQGLQFLFEYFSETQRNKGNFPGRFSGRQFSNSRSEMNVSTLELGDSALYLCASSLEREALTDTQYFGPGTRLTVL.

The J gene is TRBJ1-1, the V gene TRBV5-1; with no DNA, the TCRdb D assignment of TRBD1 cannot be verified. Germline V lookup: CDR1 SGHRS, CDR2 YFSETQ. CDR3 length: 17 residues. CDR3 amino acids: CASSPGGAGGRNTEAFF.

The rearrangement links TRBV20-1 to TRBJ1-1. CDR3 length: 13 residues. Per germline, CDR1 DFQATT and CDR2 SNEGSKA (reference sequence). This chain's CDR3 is CSAREGLDTEAFF.

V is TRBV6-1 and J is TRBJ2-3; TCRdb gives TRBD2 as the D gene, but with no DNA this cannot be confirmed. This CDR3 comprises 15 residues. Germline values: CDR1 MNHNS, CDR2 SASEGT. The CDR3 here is CASSTGLAGTDTQYF.

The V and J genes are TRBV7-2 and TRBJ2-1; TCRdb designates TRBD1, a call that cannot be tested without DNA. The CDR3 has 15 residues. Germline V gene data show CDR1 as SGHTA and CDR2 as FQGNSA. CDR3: CASSLVGQGANEQFF.

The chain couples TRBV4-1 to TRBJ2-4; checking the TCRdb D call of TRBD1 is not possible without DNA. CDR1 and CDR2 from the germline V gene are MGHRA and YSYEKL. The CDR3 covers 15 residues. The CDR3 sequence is CASSRTFLAKNIQYF.

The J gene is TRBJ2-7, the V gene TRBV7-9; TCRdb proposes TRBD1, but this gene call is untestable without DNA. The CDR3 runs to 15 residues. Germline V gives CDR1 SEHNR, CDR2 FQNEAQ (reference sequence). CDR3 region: CASSPNLRQTYEQYF.

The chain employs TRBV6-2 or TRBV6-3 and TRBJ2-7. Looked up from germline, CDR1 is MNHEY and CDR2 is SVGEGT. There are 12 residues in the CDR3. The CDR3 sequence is CASSYRRYEQYF.

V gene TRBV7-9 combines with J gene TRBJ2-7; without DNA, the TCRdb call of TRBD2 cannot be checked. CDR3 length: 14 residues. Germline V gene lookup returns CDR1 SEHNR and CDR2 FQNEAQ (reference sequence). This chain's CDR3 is CASSWTSGTYEQYF.

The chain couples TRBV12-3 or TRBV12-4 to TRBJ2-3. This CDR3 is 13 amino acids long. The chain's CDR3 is CASRRLGTDTQYF.

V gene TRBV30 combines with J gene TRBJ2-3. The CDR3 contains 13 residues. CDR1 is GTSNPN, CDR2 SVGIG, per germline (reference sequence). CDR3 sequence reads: CAWRAASTDTQYF.

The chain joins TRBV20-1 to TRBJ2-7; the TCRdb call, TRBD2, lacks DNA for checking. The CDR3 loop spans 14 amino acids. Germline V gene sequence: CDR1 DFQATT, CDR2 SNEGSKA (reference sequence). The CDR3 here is CSVPSSGRGYEQYF.

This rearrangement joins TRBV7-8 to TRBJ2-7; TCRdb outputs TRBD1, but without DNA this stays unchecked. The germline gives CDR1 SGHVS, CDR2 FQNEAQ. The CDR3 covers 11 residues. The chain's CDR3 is CASSSSGEQYF.

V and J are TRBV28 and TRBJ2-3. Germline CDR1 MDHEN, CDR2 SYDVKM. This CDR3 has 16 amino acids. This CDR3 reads CASSSDVRASTDTQYF.

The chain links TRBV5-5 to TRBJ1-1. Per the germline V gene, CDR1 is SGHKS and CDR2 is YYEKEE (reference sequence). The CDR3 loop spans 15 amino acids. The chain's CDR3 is CASSLAVSRLTEAFF. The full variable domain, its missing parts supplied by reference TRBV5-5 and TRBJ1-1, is DAGVTQSPTHLIKTRGQQVTLRCSPISGHKSVSWYQQVLGQGPQFIFQYYEKEERGRGNFPDRFSARQFPNYSSELNVNALLLGDSALYLCASSLAVSRLTEAFFGQGTRLTVV.

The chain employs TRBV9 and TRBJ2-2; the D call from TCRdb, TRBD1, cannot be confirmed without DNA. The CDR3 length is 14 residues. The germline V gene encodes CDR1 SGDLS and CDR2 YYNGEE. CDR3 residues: CASSYTGGSGELFF.